Ten or more counts support the clone carrying this T cell receptor (beta chain). Its antigen is undetermined. TCRdb used MiXCR to reprocess the 5' RACE reads, holding one entry per CDR3 protein. The sample has under 400,000 distinct CDR3 sequences; around a fifth are singletons. This sample was taken from a study of T-cell memory formation after mild COVID-19. Study observations and caveats: A balance of CD4 and CD8 characterized clones contracting day 15 to 85, whereas later expanders leaned CD4+. Cross-reactive memory seemingly joined, as some responding clones were found in pre-infection memory. CD4+ contracting clones were mainly CM and EM; CD8+ ones, EMRA. Researchers could not confirm that second-wave clones peaking on day 37 targeted SARS-CoV-2.

The sample comprised PBMCs or a T cell subset sorted from them (not recorded which). This clonotype originated in an adult woman who had mild COVID-19 (a few samples of this study predate the infection). Cell type and time point are not known.

CDR3 sequence (DNA): TGTGCCAGTAGTACCCCTATCGACAGCGTGAACACTGAAGCTTTCTTT. Translating gives CASSTPIDSVNTEAFF. The chain employs TRBV19 and TRBJ1-1, with D possibly being TRBD1 (5 bases). This CDR3 comprises 16 residues. Per the germline V gene, CDR1 is LNHDA and CDR2 is SQIVND (reference sequence). Trimming left V 4 bases short and J 0 bases short, with 15 bases between.